These 22 T cell receptor beta chains were all obtained from the same sample, sequenced in a study of OX40 agonist ivuxolimab in advanced cancers. Repertoires were generated with immunoSEQ multiplex PCR, while TCRdb's copy carries only in-frame clones and drops some. The sample lists about 73,000 clones; over 75% were seen once. The sequences come from CD4+ or CD8+ T cells sorted from blood, collected in a trial of the OX40 agonist ivuxolimab. All receptors derive from an adult with an advanced solid tumor such as melanoma, head and neck, liver or kidney cancer.

This chain connects TRBV5-5 to TRBJ1-1; D gene ambiguous. The CDR3 is 14 amino acids. V lost 2 bases to trimming and J lost 0 bases, with 8 bases between them. Germline CDR1 reads SGHKS; CDR2 reads YYEKEE (reference sequence). The CDR3 sequence: CASSLLLVNTEAFF. The CDR3 DNA follows: TGTGCCAGCAGCTTACTATTAGTGAACACTGAAGCTTTCTTT.

This clone appeared once. The chain links TRBV20-1 to TRBJ2-5; D is ambiguous. The CDR3 totals 11 residues. The germline V and J ends were trimmed by 4 bases and 5 bases, with 8 bases remaining between them. Per the germline V gene, CDR1 is DFQATT and CDR2 is SNEGSKA (reference sequence). The CDR3 loop reads CSAKNRETQYF. The CDR3, as DNA: TGCAGTGCTAAAAACCGCGAGACCCAGTACTTC.

This clone is a singleton in its sample. This rearrangement joins TRBV6-5 to TRBJ1-4, with D possibly TRBD1 on 5 matching bases. The germline gives CDR1 MNHEY, CDR2 SVGAGI. V lost 8 bases and J lost 10, with 17 bases in between. This CDR3 has 13 amino acids. CDR3 coding DNA: TGTGCCAGCCAGGGCGTTAGGGGTCTAAAACTGTTTTTT. Translated, it gives CASQGVRGLKLFF.

This chain uses TRBV19 with TRBJ2-7; 8 nucleotides match TRBD1. The V gene's germline CDR1 is LNHDA and CDR2 SQIVND (reference sequence). J lost 6 bases, V lost 3 bases, and 7 bases had no gene match. The CDR3 extends over 14 amino acids. The CDR3: CASSMKDRVREQYF. CDR3 DNA: TGTGCCAGTAGTATGAAGGACAGGGTACGCGAGCAGTACTTC.

This clone was recorded a few times. This chain connects TRBV29-1 to TRBJ2-7, with 7 bases matching TRBD1. The germline CDR1 and CDR2 sequences are SQVTM and ANQGSEA. J lost 3 bases, V lost 5 bases, and 7 bases had no gene match. The CDR3 length is 13 residues. CDR3 region: CSVSRDSDYEQYF. The CDR3 coding sequence is TGCAGCGTTTCCCGGGACAGCGACTACGAGCAGTACTTC.

With regard to this clone: Additional DNA sequences in this sample encode the identical CDR3. The rearrangement uses TRBV15 and TRBJ2-3; the match to TRBD2 covers 10 bases. The CDR3 consists of 16 residues. Germline CDR1 and CDR2: LNHNV and YYDKDF (reference sequence). The V gene end was trimmed by 4 bases and the J gene end by 4 bases; junction bases not matched to a gene: 8. The CDR3 nucleotides read TGTGCCACCAGCACCCTAGCGGGAGCAGGGGCAGATACGCAGTATTTT. This codes for CATSTLAGAGADTQYF. The complete variable domain, with remaining parts taken from reference TRBV15 and TRBJ2-3, reads DAMVIQNPRYQVTQFGKPVTLSCSQTLNHNVMYWYQQKSSQAPKLLFHYYDKDFNNEADTPDNFQSRRPNTSFCFLDIRSPGLGDTAMYLCATSTLAGAGADTQYFGPGTRLTVL.

The chain uses TRBV6-5 and TRBJ1-5; no reliable D call. Germline values: CDR1 MNHEY, CDR2 SVGAGI. V was pared by 6 bases and J by 5 bases, with 11 bases between. This CDR3 is built from 13 residues. The DNA of the CDR3 is TGTGCCAGCAGCCCCGGGTGGGATCAGCCCCAGCATTTT. This translates into CASSPGWDQPQHF.

The chain links TRBV5-4 to TRBJ1-2, with D possibly being TRBD1 (5 bases). Between the trimmed V and J ends, which lost 0 bases and 0 bases, there was a span of 9 bases. The CDR3 extends over 15 amino acids. Germline loops: CDR1 SGHNT, CDR2 YYREEE (reference sequence). CDR3 nucleotide sequence: TGTGCCAGCAGCTTGGAGGGGCGGGCTAACTATGGCTACACCTTC. As protein: CASSLEGRANYGYTF. The full variable domain, completed using reference TRBV5-4 and TRBJ1-2, is ETGVTQSPTHLIKTRGQQVTLRCSSQSGHNTVSWYQQALGQGPQFIFQYYREEENGRGNFPPRFSGLQFPNYSSELNVNALELDDSALYLCASSLEGRANYGYTFGSGTRLTVV.

The rearrangement uses TRBV5-1 and TRBJ2-4; D is undetermined. Trimming stripped 3 bases from V and 8 bases from J, with 21 bases between. Per the germline V gene, CDR1 is SGHRS and CDR2 is YFSETQ. This CDR3 has 16 residues. The CDR3 loop is CASSSSGRTLSDIQYF. The DNA for the CDR3 is TGCGCCAGCAGCTCCTCCGGACGCACGTTATCAGACATTCAGTACTTC. Variable domain in full (rest from reference TRBV5-1 and TRBJ2-4): KAGVTQTPRYLIKTRGQQVTLSCSPISGHRSVSWYQQTPGQGLQFLFEYFSETQRNKGNFPGRFSGRQFSNSRSEMNVSTLELGDSALYLCASSSSGRTLSDIQYFGAGTRLSVL.

The rearrangement links TRBV6-6 to TRBJ2-6; 7 bases match TRBD1. CDR1 is MNHNY, CDR2 SVGAGI, per germline (reference sequence). Trimming removed 6 bases from V and 0 bases from J; junction bases left unmatched: 5. The CDR3 is made up of 16 amino acids. This chain's CDR3 is CASSPTGRSGANVLTF. In DNA form, the CDR3 reads TGTGCCAGCAGCCCGACAGGGCGCTCTGGGGCCAACGTCCTGACTTTC.

The chain joins TRBV15 to TRBJ2-1, with a weak D call TRBD2 (6 bases). Trimming stripped 7 bases from V and 8 bases from J, with 15 bases between. This CDR3 comprises 13 residues. Per the germline V gene, CDR1 is LNHNV and CDR2 is YYDKDF (reference sequence). CDR3 in DNA: TGTGCCACCACCCCCGGAGGGACGGATGAGCAGTTCTTC. Residues: CATTPGGTDEQFF. Full variable domain (rest looked up from reference TRBV15 and TRBJ2-1): DAMVIQNPRYQVTQFGKPVTLSCSQTLNHNVMYWYQQKSSQAPKLLFHYYDKDFNNEADTPDNFQSRRPNTSFCFLDIRSPGLGDTAMYLCATTPGGTDEQFFGPGTRLTVL.

The chain combines TRBV2 with TRBJ2-5, with TRBD2 matching over 11 bases. The CDR3 length is 15 residues. Trimming removed 8 bases from V and 4 bases from J; junction bases left unmatched: 9. CDR1 is SNHLY and CDR2 is FYNNEI in the germline V gene. DNA for the CDR3: TGTGCCAGCCACCTCACTAGCGGGAGAGGAGAGACCCAGTACTTC. Protein sequence: CASHLTSGRGETQYF.

This chain links TRBV6-5 with TRBJ1-5, with D perhaps matching TRBD1 (6 bases). Deletions cut 6 bases from V and 0 bases from J, with 12 bases between. CDR1 and CDR2 (germline): MNHEY, SVGAGI. The CDR3 spans 15 residues. CDR3 sequence reads: CASSPTGTSNQPQHF. The CDR3 DNA reads TGTGCCAGCAGCCCAACAGGGACTAGCAATCAGCCCCAGCATTTT.

The J gene is TRBJ1-4, the V gene TRBV5-1; D perhaps matches TRBD1 (5 bases). This CDR3 has 14 amino acids. V was cut by 2 bases and J by 6 bases, with 11 bases left in between. CDR1 is SGHRS and CDR2 is YFSETQ in the germline V gene. The CDR3 reads CASSLQASDEKLFF. As DNA, the CDR3 is TGCGCCAGCAGCTTACAGGCTTCTGATGAAAAACTGTTTTTT.

V usage is TRBV27 and J usage is TRBJ1-2; 10 nucleotides match TRBD1. The CDR3 consists of 15 residues. The germline V gene encodes CDR1 MNHEY and CDR2 SMNVEV (reference sequence). V gave up 0 bases and J gave up 4 bases; unmatched junction bases: 2. CDR3 nucleotide sequence: TGTGCCAGCAGTTTATCGACAGGGGGCACCTATGGCTACACCTTC. This codes for CASSLSTGGTYGYTF.

The chain recombines TRBV12-5 with TRBJ1-4; TRBD1 aligns across 12 bases. V was pared by 10 bases and J by 8 bases, with 8 bases of the junction left unmatched. The CDR3 runs 14 residues. Germline values: CDR1 LGHNT, CDR2 FRNRAP. The CDR3 bases are TGTGCTACCCGCGCCGGGACAGGGGGCGAAAAACTGTTTTTT. Translated, it gives CATRAGTGGEKLFF.

The chain has TRBV7-3 and TRBJ2-3; TRBD2 matches at 12 bases. V dropped 2 bases and J dropped 5; count of bases not matched to a gene: 8. The CDR3 spans 17 residues. CDR1 is SGHTA, CDR2 FQGTGA, per germline. The CDR3 nucleotides are TGTGCCAGCAGCTTAGTCCTAGCGGGAGGGCCGGGAGATACGCAGTATTTT. Translating gives CASSLVLAGGPGDTQYF.

The chain uses TRBV9 and TRBJ2-7; 7 bases fit TRBD2. The CDR3 runs 14 residues. Germline V gives CDR1 SGDLS, CDR2 YYNGEE. V dropped 4 bases and J dropped 3; count of bases not matched to a gene: 7. The CDR3 bases are TGTGCCAGCAGCACCGGACTAGTTAACTACGAGCAGTACTTC. Encoded protein: CASSTGLVNYEQYF.

In DNA form, the CDR3 reads TGTGCCAGCTCACCTGGGCTAGCCCACGAGCAGTACTTC. This gives the protein CASSPGLAHEQYF. The rearrangement uses TRBV18 and TRBJ2-7, with a possible D match to TRBD2 (5 bases). The V and J ends lost 3 bases and 5 bases respectively, with 11 bases between them. CDR3 size: 13 residues. From germline, CDR1 is KGHSH and CDR2 LQKENI.

This chain uses TRBV5-1 with TRBJ2-2; D is uncertain. CDR1 and CDR2 (germline): SGHRS, YFSETQ. V dropped 7 bases and J dropped 0 bases, with 10 bases sitting between them. The CDR3 has 14 amino acids. The CDR3 loop is CASSLPPNTGELFF. The CDR3 DNA follows: TGCGCCAGCTCCCTCCCCCCGAACACCGGGGAGCTGTTTTTT.

This clone was found once. The chain links TRBV30 to TRBJ2-7; 7 nucleotides match TRBD2. V gave up 5 bases and J gave up 4 bases; unmatched junction bases: 8. In germline, CDR1 is GTSNPN, CDR2 SVGIG (reference sequence). CDR3 length: 13 residues. CDR3 in DNA: TGTGCCTGGCAAGCTAGCGGAGATTACGAGCAGTACTTC. Protein: CAWQASGDYEQYF.

The chain recombines TRBV7-2 with TRBJ2-7; a possible D gene is TRBD2 (6 bases). V lost 0 bases, J lost 2 bases, and 11 bases lay in between. CDR1 and CDR2 (germline): SGHTA, FQGNSA. This CDR3 spans 15 amino acids. The DNA for the CDR3 is TGTGCCAGCAGCTTAGCGGGAGGATTCACCTACGAGCAGTACTTC. It is translated as CASSLAGGFTYEQYF.